A single sample gave rise to the 18 T cell receptor beta chains below, sequenced in a study of blood T cell repertoires in COVID-19 (dated by TCRdb to the early 2020s). Library preparation employed the immunoSEQ multiplex PCR assay. The clones in this table, taken by TCRdb from immuneACCESS, are in-frame only. Not every clone is retained; where verified, under half of the shortfall comes from an unresolved V gene, and the cause of the rest is unknown. The sample profile shows 250,000 to 300,000 clones; 88% of them were found once. Around 1% of the sample is taken by the ten largest. The sample was PBMCs or T cells enriched from blood (not recorded which). These receptors originate from a woman younger than 45 who had recovered from COVID-19.

This rearrangement joins TRBV18 to TRBJ2-5, with 10 bases lining up with TRBD1. Germline values: CDR1 KGHSH, CDR2 LQKENI. Germline trimming cut 4 bases from V and 5 bases from J; bases unmatched to any gene: 13. The CDR3 runs to 17 residues. DNA for the CDR3: TGTGCCAGCTCACTCCTCGGGACAGGGGCGCAACTGGAGACCCAGTACTTC. Translated: CASSLLGTGAQLETQYF.

The chain links TRBV30 to TRBJ1-1; D might be TRBD1 (6 bases). This CDR3 spans 14 amino acids. Germline V CDR1 and CDR2: GTSNPN, SVGIG (reference sequence). Trimming took 0 bases from V and 4 from J, leaving 12 bases between them. The CDR3 is CAWSVLTGTTEAFF. The CDR3 nucleotides are TGTGCCTGGAGTGTACTTACAGGGACCACTGAAGCTTTCTTT.

The chain is built from TRBV5-4 and TRBJ2-3; D possibly corresponds to TRBD2 (6 bases). V dropped 3 bases and J dropped 2 bases, with 16 bases sitting between them. The length of the CDR3 is 16 residues. Germline V gene sequence: CDR1 SGHNT, CDR2 YYREEE (reference sequence). CDR3 DNA sequence: TGTGCCAGCAGCTCCCCCCGGGGGACGAACACAGATACGCAGTATTTT. It encodes CASSSPRGTNTDTQYF.

This clone was seen a single time. This sequence joins TRBV28 and TRBJ1-4; the D is unclear. The CDR3 consists of 16 residues. Trimming cost V 3 bases and J 3 bases, with 14 bases left between them. Germline V lookup: CDR1 MDHEN, CDR2 SYDVKM. The CDR3 DNA follows: TGTGCCAGCAGTTTTATGCGGGAAACTCCTAATGAAAAACTGTTTTTT. This translates into CASSFMRETPNEKLFF.

The chain recombines TRBV6-5 with TRBJ1-2, with TRBD1 matching over 11 bases. The CDR3 sequence is 15 residues long. From germline, CDR1 is MNHEY and CDR2 SVGAGI. The V segment lost 6 bases and the J segment 0 bases; nucleotides outside the gene matches: 3. The DNA for the CDR3 is TGTGCCAGCAGAGGGGGACAGGGGGCTAACTATGGCTACACCTTC. It codes for CASRGGQGANYGYTF.

The chain couples TRBV20-1 to TRBJ2-3, with D possibly matching TRBD1 (5 bases). The CDR3 contains 14 residues. CDR1 and CDR2 (germline): DFQATT, SNEGSKA (reference sequence). The V and J ends lost 3 bases and 0 bases respectively, with 10 bases between them. As DNA, the CDR3 is TGCAGTGCTAGTAGGGGCGCGAGCACAGATACGCAGTATTTT. Residues: CSASRGASTDTQYF.

V is TRBV6-5 and J is TRBJ1-1; no clear D gene. V shed 0 bases and J shed 10 bases, with 12 bases lying between them. Per germline, CDR1 MNHEY and CDR2 SVGAGI. The CDR3 sequence is 13 residues long. The CDR3 DNA follows: TGTGCCAGCAGTTACTCTACGAGCCACGGAGCTTTCTTT. Protein sequence: CASSYSTSHGAFF.

This clone has a single count. The chain carries TRBV28 and TRBJ2-7; 9 nucleotides agree with TRBD1. The CDR3 length is 17 residues. CDR1 and CDR2 (germline): MDHEN, SYDVKM. V dropped 6 bases and J dropped 4; count of bases not matched to a gene: 16. The CDR3 DNA reads as TGTGCCAGCAGCCGAGGACAGGGGCGAATTGGGCGGTACGAGCAGTACTTC. Its protein product is CASSRGQGRIGRYEQYF.

This clone was seen only once. As DNA, the CDR3 is TGTGCCAGCAGTCTCCCACCCCCCCAGGTCAGAAGCTCCTACGAGCAGTACTTC. Its translation: CASSLPPPQVRSSYEQYF. The chain is built from TRBV28 and TRBJ2-7; D unclear. V was trimmed by 5 bases and J by 0 bases, leaving 23 bases between them. CDR1 MDHEN and CDR2 SYDVKM come from the germline V gene. The CDR3 extends over 18 amino acids.

This rearrangement joins TRBV5-5 to TRBJ2-7; 7 nucleotides agree with TRBD1. CDR3 length: 13 residues. Looked up from germline, CDR1 is SGHKS and CDR2 is YYEKEE (reference sequence). After removal of 3 bases from V and 3 bases from J, the junction contained 3 bases not matched to a gene. CDR3 in amino acids: CASSWDRYYEQYF. The CDR3, as DNA: TGTGCCAGCAGCTGGGACAGATACTACGAGCAGTACTTC.

V and J are TRBV9 and TRBJ2-2; unclear D gene. Trimming left V 0 bases short and J 0 bases short, with 6 bases between. This CDR3 has 15 amino acids. Germline V gives CDR1 SGDLS, CDR2 YYNGEE. CDR3 in amino acids: CASSVGHTNTGELFF. CDR3 nucleotides: TGTGCCAGCAGCGTAGGACATACGAACACCGGGGAGCTGTTTTTT.

The chain joins TRBV9 to TRBJ2-1; 10 bases align to TRBD2. CDR3 length: 16 residues. The V segment lost 3 bases and the J segment 8 bases; nucleotides outside the gene matches: 11. Per the germline V gene, CDR1 is SGDLS and CDR2 is YYNGEE. Here the CDR3 reads CASSARSSGGPHEQFF. The CDR3 DNA sequence: TGTGCCAGCAGCGCGCGGTCTAGCGGGGGACCCCATGAGCAGTTCTTC.

The chain combines TRBV11-3 with TRBJ1-4, with D tentatively TRBD1 (5 bases). V was shortened by 0 bases and J by 7 bases, with 6 bases between the two germline ends. Germline assignment: CDR1 SGHNT and CDR2 YENEEA. This CDR3 is built from 13 residues. The chain's CDR3 is CASSLDQGEKLFF. In DNA, the CDR3 is TGTGCCAGCAGCTTAGATCAGGGTGAAAAACTGTTTTTT.

V and J are TRBV24-1 and TRBJ2-1; D is undetermined. Germline CDR1 and CDR2: KGHDR and SFDVKD. The V gene lost 7 bases and the J gene lost 6 bases, with 12 bases spanning the gap. The CDR3 loop spans 13 amino acids. This chain's CDR3 is CATSGTYLNEQFF. The CDR3 region has the DNA TGTGCCACCAGCGGTACCTACCTCAATGAGCAGTTCTTC.

This chain uses TRBV5-1 with TRBJ1-3; D gene ambiguous. This CDR3 has 14 residues. V gave up 3 bases and J gave up 0 bases, with 7 bases separating them. The V gene's germline CDR1 is SGHRS and CDR2 YFSETQ. DNA for the CDR3: TGCGCCAGCAGCTCGGGAGCCTCTGGAAACACCATATATTTT. Translated: CASSSGASGNTIYF.

V gene TRBV19 combines with J gene TRBJ2-7; tentatively, D is TRBD2 (5 bases). V shed 5 bases and J shed 2 bases, with 10 bases lying between them. CDR3 length: 13 amino acids. Germline V gives CDR1 LNHDA, CDR2 SQIVND (reference sequence). CDR3 in amino acids: CASSLRGPYEQYF. The CDR3 nucleotides are TGTGCCAGTAGTCTTCGGGGTCCCTACGAGCAGTACTTC.

This sequence joins TRBV5-1 and TRBJ2-7; 11 bases are a match to TRBD2. Germline-derived CDR1 and CDR2 are SGHRS and YFSETQ. The CDR3 loop spans 15 amino acids. Losses at the gene ends were 4 bases for V and 2 bases for J; bases not matched to a gene: 5. The CDR3 here is CASSPLAGGPYEQYF. The CDR3 region has the DNA TGCGCCAGCAGCCCGCTAGCGGGGGGACCCTACGAGCAGTACTTC.

This chain joins TRBV5-8 and TRBJ1-2; TRBD1 matches at 9 bases. V lost 6 bases to trimming and J lost 6 bases; unmatched junction nucleotides: 21. This CDR3 spans 18 amino acids. Germline CDR1 reads SGHTS; CDR2 reads YDEGEE. CDR3: CASNLGVRRDRVRNGYTF. CDR3 sequence (DNA): TGTGCCAGCAACCTGGGGGTACGACGGGACAGGGTTAGAAATGGCTACACCTTC.